The 9 T cell receptor beta chains presented below share a single source sample, sequenced in a study of shared clonotypes between healthy human individuals. Libraries were prepared by immunoSEQ multiplex PCR; TCRdb keeps only in-frame clonotypes and omits some of them. The repertoire holds about 1 million clones, about three quarters seen once, with roughly 1.4% in the top ten. Sequenced input: memory CD4+ T cells sorted from blood. This sample's subset: CD45RA-negative fraction. These receptors were taken from a man between 18 and 35 years old in good health.

The sample holds a few counts of this clone. The chain links TRBV5-1 to TRBJ2-5; D may be TRBD2 (7 bases). CDR3 length equals 17 residues. Germline lookup yields CDR1 SGHRS and CDR2 YFSETQ. V lost 4 bases to trimming and J lost 0 bases, with 19 bases between them. CDR3 bases: TGCGCCAGCAGCCGGAGGGGGGGCGAAGTGTACCAAGAGACCCAGTACTTC. This encodes CASSRRGGEVYQETQYF.

The chain joins TRBV5-1 to TRBJ2-7; possible D gene TRBD2, 5 bases. The V gene's germline CDR1 is SGHRS and CDR2 YFSETQ. The germline V and J ends were trimmed by 5 bases and 0 bases, with 9 bases remaining between them. This CDR3 has 13 residues. The CDR3 DNA follows: TGCGCCAGCAGGGAGGCGGTCTCCTACGAGCAGTACTTC. Encoded protein: CASREAVSYEQYF.

This clone is a singleton in its sample. Written as DNA, the CDR3 is TGTGCCAGCTCACCTATCGACTATGGTATTCAGTACTTC. Protein: CASSPIDYGIQYF. The chain combines TRBV18 with TRBJ2-4; possibly TRBD2 for D (5 bases). The CDR3 totals 13 residues. The ends were cut back, 3 bases at V and 10 bases at J, with 13 bases in the middle. The germline CDR1 and CDR2 sequences are KGHSH and LQKENI.

The chain recombines TRBV11-1 with TRBJ2-2; D may be TRBD2 (7 bases). The V gene's germline CDR1 is SGHAT and CDR2 FQDESV (reference sequence). Trimming stripped 6 bases from V and 4 bases from J, with 15 bases between. The CDR3 totals 15 residues. The CDR3 here is CASRWTGGGTGELFF. DNA for the CDR3: TGTGCCAGCAGGTGGACGGGGGGCGGCACCGGGGAGCTGTTTTTT.

A single count supports this clone. Additional DNA sequences in this sample encode the identical CDR3. The chain combines TRBV9 with TRBJ1-2, with 10 bases matching TRBD1. The ends lost 2 bases at V and 2 bases at J; junction bases unmatched: 3. The CDR3 runs 15 residues. Germline-derived CDR1 and CDR2 are SGDLS and YYNGEE. The CDR3 bases are TGTGCCAGCAGCGTTGGACAGGGGGGAAACTATGGCTACACCTTC. As protein: CASSVGQGGNYGYTF.

The gene calls are TRBV6-1 and TRBJ2-1; 15 nucleotides match TRBD2. The V and J ends lost 4 bases and 7 bases, in that order; junction bases with no gene match: 5. Germline V gene data show CDR1 as MNHNS and CDR2 as SASEGT. This CDR3 comprises 16 residues. CDR3 in amino acids: CASSVRTSGGGNEQFF. In nucleotides, the CDR3 is TGTGCCAGCAGTGTTAGGACTAGCGGGGGGGGAAATGAGCAGTTCTTC.

The CDR3 DNA reads as TGTGCCAGCAGCCCCGGGTGGTATGGCTACACCTTC. Protein product: CASSPGWYGYTF. The V gene is TRBV5-6, the J gene TRBJ1-2; no firm D call. Germline CDR1 SGHDT, CDR2 YYEEEE. The CDR3 is 12 amino acids. The germline V and J ends were trimmed by 4 bases and 5 bases, with 9 bases remaining between them.

About this clone: The same CDR3 can be traced to other DNA sequences in this sample. This chain joins TRBV5-4 and TRBJ1-6; tentatively, D is TRBD1 (6 bases). The V gene's germline CDR1 is SGHNT and CDR2 YYREEE (reference sequence). This CDR3 has 16 residues. The V end lost 4 bases, the J end lost 0 bases, and 11 bases lay between the germline ends. DNA for the CDR3: TGTGCCAGCAGCCAAGACAGGAGCTCCTATAATTCACCCCTCCACTTT. Its translation is CASSQDRSSYNSPLHF. The full variable domain, in which reference TRBV5-4 and TRBJ1-6 provide the parts outside the CDR3, is ETGVTQSPTHLIKTRGQQVTLRCSSQSGHNTVSWYQQALGQGPQFIFQYYREEENGRGNFPPRFSGLQFPNYSSELNVNALELDDSALYLCASSQDRSSYNSPLHFGNGTRLTVT.

The chain recombines TRBV30 with TRBJ1-6; D is ambiguous. CDR1 is GTSNPN, CDR2 SVGIG, per germline (reference sequence). V was cut by 2 bases and J by 5 bases, with 7 bases left in between. CDR3 length: 13 residues. CDR3 amino acids: CAWSSGNNSPLHF. Written as DNA, the CDR3 is TGTGCCTGGAGTTCTGGGAATAATTCACCCCTCCACTTT.